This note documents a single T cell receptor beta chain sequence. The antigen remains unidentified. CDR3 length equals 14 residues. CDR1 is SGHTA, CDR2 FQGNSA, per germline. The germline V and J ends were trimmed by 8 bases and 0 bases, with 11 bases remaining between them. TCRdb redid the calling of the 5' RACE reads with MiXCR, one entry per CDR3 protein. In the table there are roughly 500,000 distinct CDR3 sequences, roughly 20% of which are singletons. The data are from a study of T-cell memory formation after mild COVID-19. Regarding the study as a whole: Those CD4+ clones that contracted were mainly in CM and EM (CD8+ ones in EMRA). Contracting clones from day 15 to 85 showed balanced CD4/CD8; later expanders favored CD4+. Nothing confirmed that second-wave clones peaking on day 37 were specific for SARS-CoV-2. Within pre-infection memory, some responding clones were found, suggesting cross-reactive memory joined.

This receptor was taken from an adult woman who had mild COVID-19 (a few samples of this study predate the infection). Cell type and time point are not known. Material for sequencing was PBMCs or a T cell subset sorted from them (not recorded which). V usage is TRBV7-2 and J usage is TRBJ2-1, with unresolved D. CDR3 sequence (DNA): TGTGCCAGCTTACCAGTGGGCTCCTACAATGAGCAGTTCTTC. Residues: CASLPVGSYNEQFF.